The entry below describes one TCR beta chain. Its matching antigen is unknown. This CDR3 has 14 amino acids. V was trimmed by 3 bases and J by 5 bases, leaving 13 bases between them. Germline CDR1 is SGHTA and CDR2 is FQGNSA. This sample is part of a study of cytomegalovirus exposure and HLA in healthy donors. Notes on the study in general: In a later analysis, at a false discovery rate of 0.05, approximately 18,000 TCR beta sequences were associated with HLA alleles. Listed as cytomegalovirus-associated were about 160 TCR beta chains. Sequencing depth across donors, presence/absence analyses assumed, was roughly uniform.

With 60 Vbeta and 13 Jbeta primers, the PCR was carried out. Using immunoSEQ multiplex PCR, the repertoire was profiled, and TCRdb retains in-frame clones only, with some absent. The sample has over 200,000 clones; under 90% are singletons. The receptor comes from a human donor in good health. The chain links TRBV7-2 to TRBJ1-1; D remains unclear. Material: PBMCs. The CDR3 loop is CASSFRSGGTEAFF. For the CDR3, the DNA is TGTGCCAGCAGCTTCCGGTCGGGAGGGACTGAAGCTTTCTTT.